This T cell receptor beta chain was profiled in a study of identical twins. V was pared by 10 bases and J by 7 bases, with 32 bases between. The CDR3 runs to 18 residues. This clonotype was seen many times. TCRdb re-called the 5' RACE reads with MiXCR, one entry per CDR3 protein. This table holds around 670,000 distinct CDR3 sequences, around 5.7% found once. The sequencing sample was made of naive T cells sorted from blood. The chain joins TRBV12-3 or TRBV12-4 to TRBJ2-1, with D possibly TRBD1 on 6 matching bases. The TCR was taken from a young man in good health. The CDR3 reads CATISLTQGRPQGNEQFF. The CDR3 nucleotides read TGTGCCACCATCAGTTTAACCCAAGGACGGCCTCAGGGGAATGAGCAGTTCTTC.